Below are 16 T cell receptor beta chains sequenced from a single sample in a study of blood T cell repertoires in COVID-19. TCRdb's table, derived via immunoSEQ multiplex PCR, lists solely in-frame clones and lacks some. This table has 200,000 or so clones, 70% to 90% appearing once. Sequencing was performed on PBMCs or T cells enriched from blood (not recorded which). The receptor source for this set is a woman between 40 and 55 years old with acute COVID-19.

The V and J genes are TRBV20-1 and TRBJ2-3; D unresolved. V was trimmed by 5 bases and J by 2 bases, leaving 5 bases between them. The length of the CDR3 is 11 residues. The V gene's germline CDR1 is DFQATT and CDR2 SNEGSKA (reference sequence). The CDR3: CSAAHTDTQYF. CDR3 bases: TGCAGTGCTGCACACACAGATACGCAGTATTTT.

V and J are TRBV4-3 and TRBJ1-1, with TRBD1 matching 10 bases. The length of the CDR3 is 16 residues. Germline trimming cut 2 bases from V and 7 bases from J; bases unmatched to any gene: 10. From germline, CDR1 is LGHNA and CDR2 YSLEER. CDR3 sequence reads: CASSQRQGASIGEAFF. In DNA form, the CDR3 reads TGCGCCAGCAGCCAAAGACAGGGGGCGAGTATAGGTGAAGCTTTCTTT.

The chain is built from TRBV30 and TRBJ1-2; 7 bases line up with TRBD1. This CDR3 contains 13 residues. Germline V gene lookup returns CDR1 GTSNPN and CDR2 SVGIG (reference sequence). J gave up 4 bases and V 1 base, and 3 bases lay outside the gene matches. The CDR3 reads CAWSGQGSYGYTF. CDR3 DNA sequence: TGTGCCTGGAGTGGACAGGGAAGCTATGGCTACACCTTC.

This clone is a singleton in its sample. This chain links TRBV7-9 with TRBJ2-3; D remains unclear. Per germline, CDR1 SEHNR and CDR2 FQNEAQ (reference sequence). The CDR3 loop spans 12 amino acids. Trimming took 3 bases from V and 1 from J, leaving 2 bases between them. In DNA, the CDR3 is TGTGCCAGCAGCTTCGGCACAGATACGCAGTATTTT. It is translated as CASSFGTDTQYF.

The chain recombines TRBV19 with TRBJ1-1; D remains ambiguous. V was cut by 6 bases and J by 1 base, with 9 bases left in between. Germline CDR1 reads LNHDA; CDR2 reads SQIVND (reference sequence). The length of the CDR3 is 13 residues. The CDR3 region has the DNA TGTGCCAGTAGCCGGGAGGAGAACACTGAAGCTTTCTTT. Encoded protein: CASSREENTEAFF.

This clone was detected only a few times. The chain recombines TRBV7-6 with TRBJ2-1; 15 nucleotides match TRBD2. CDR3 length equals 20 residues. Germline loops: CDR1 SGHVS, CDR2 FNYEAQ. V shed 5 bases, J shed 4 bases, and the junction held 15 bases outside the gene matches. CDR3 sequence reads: CASSGNPGLAGGRFYNEQFF. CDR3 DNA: TGTGCCAGCAGCGGAAATCCGGGACTAGCGGGGGGCCGCTTTTACAATGAGCAGTTCTTC.

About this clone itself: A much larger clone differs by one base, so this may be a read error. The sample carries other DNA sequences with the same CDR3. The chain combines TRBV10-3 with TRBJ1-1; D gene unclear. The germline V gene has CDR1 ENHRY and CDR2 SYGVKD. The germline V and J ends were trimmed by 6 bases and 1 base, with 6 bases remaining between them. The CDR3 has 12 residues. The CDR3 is CAIRRGNTEAFF. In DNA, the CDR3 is TGTGCCATCAGGCGGGGGAACACTGAAGCTTTCTTT.

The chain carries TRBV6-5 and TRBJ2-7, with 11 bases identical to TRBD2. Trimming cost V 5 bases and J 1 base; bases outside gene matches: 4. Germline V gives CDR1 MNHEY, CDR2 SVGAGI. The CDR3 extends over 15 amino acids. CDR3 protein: CASSPLAGGSYEQYV. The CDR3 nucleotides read TGTGCCAGCAGTCCCCTAGCGGGAGGTTCCTACGAGCAGTACGTC.

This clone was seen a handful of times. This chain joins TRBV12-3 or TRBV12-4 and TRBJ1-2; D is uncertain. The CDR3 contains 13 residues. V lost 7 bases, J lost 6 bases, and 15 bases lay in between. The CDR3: CASTPVQNHGYTF. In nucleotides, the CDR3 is TGTGCCAGCACCCCTGTGCAGAATCATGGCTACACCTTC.

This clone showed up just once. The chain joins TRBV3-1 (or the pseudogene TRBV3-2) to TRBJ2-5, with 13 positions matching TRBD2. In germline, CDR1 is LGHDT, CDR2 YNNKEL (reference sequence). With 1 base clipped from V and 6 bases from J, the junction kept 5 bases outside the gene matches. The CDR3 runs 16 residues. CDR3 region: CASSQVTSGRLQTQYF. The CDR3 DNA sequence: TGTGCCAGCAGCCAAGTGACTAGCGGGAGGTTACAGACCCAGTACTTC.

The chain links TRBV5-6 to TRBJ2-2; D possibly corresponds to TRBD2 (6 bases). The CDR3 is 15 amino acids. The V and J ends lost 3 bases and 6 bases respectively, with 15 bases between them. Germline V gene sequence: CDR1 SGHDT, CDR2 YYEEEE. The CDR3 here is CASSSRERLAGELFF. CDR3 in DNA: TGTGCCAGCAGCTCCCGGGAGCGCCTGGCCGGGGAGCTGTTTTTT.

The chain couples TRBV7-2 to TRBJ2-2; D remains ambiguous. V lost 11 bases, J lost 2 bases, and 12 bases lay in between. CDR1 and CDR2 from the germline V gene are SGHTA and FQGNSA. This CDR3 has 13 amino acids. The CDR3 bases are TGTGCCGGAGTGCGCGGAAACACCGGGGAGCTGTTTTTT. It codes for CAGVRGNTGELFF.

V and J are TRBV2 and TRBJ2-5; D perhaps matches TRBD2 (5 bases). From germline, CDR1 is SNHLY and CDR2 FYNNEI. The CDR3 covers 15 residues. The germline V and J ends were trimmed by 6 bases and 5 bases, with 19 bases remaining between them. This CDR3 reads CASRSTGMKRETQYF. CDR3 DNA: TGTGCCAGCAGATCGACCGGGATGAAAAGGGAGACCCAGTACTTC.

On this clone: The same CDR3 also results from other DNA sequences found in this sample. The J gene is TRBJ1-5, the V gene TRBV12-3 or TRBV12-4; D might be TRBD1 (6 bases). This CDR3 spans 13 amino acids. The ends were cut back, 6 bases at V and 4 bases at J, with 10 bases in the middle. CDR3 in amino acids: CASRGTGNQPQHF. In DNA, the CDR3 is TGTGCCAGCAGGGGAACAGGGAATCAGCCCCAGCATTTT.

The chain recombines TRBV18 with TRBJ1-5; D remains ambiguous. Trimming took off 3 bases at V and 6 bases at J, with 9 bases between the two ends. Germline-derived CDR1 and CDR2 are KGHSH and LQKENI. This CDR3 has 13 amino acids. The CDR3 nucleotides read TGTGCCAGCTCACCCCTCCTAAGTCAGCCCCAGCATTTT. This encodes CASSPLLSQPQHF.

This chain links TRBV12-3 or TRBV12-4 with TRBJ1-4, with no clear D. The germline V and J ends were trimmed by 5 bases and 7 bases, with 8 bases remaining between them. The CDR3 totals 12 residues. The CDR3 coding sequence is TGTGCCAGCAGTCCACACAGTGAAAAACTGTTTTTT. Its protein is CASSPHSEKLFF.